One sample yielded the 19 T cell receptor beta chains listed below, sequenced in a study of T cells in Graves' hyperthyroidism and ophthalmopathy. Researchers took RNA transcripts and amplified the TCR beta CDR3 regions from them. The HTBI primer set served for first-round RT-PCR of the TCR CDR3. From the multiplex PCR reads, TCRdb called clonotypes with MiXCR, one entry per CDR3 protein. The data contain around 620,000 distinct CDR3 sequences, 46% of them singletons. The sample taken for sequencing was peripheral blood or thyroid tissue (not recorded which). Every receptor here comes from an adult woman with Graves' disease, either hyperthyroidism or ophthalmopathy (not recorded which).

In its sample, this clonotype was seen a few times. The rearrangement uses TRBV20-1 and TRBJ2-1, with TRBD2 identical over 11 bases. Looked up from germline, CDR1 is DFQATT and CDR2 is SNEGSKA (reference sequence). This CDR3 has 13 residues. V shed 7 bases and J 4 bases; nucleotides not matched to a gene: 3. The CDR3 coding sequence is TGCAGTGAGACTAGCGGGACATACAATGAGCAGTTCTTC. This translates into CSETSGTYNEQFF.

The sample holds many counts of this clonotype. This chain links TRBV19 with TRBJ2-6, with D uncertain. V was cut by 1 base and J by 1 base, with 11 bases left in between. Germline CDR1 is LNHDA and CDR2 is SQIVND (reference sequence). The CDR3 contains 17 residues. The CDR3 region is CASSIGPIRSGANVLTF. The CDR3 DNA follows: TGTGCCAGTAGTATAGGTCCCATAAGGTCTGGGGCCAACGTCCTGACTTTC.

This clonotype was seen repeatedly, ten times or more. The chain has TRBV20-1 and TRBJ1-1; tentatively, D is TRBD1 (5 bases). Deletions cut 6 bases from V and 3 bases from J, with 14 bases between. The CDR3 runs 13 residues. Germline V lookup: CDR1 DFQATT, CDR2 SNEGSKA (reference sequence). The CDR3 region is CSATQELDTEAFF. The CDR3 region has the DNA TGCAGTGCCACACAGGAATTGGACACTGAAGCTTTCTTT.

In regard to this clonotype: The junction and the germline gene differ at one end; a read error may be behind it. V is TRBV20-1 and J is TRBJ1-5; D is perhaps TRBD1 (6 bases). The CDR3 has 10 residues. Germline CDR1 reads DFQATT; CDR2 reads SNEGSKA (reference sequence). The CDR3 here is CSARVGGLRF. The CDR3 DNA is TGCAGTGCTAGAGTTGGGGGCTTGCGTTTT.

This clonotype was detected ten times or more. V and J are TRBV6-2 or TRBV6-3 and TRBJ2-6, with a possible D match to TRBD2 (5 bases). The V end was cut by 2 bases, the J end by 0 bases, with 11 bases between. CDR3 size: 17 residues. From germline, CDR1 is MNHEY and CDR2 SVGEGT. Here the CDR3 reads CASSYAGRRSGANVLTF. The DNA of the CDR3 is TGTGCCAGCAGTTACGCGGGCCGACGCTCTGGGGCCAACGTCCTGACTTTC.

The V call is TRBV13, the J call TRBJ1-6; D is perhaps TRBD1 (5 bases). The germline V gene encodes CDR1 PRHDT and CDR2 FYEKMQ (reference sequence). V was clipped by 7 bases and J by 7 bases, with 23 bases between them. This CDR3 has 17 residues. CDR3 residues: CASTTPRRMGGNSPLHF. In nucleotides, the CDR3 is TGTGCCAGCACCACACCCCGTCGGATGGGGGGGAATTCACCCCTCCACTTT.

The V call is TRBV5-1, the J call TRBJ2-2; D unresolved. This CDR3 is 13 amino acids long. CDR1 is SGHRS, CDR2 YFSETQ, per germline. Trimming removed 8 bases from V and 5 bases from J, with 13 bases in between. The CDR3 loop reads CASTPSQTGELFF. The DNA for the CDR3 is TGCGCCAGTACCCCCAGCCAGACCGGGGAGCTGTTTTTT.

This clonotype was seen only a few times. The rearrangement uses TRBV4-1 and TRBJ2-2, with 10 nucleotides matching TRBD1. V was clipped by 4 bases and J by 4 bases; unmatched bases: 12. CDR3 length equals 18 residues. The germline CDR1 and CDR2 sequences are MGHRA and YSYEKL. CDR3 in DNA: TGCGCCAGCAGCCTAATCAGACCAGGACAGGGGGTCACCGGGGAGCTGTTTTTT. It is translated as CASSLIRPGQGVTGELFF.

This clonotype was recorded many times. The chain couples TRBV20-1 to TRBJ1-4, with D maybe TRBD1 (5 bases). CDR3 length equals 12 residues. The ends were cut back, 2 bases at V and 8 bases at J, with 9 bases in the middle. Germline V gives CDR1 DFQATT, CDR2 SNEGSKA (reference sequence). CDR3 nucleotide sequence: TGCAGTGCTAGATCAGGACACGAAAAACTGTTTTTT. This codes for CSARSGHEKLFF.

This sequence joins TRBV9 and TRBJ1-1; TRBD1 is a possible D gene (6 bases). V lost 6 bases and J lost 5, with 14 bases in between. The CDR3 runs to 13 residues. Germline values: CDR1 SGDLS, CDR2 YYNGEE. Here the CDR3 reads CASNRAEGTEAFF. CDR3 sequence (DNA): TGTGCCAGCAACAGGGCGGAGGGGACTGAAGCTTTCTTT.

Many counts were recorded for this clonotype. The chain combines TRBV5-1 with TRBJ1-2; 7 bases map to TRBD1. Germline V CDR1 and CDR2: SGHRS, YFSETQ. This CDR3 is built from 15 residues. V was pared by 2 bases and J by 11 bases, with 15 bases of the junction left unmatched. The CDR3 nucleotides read TGCGCCAGCAGCTTCAGTTCGGAGGGGGCGTCCCTATACACCTTC. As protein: CASSFSSEGASLYTF.

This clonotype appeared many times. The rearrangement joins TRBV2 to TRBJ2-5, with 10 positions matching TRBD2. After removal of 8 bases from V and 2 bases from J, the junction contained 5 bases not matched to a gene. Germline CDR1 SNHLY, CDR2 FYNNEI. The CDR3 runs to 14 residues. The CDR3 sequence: CASGLAVTQETQYF. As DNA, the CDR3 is TGTGCCAGCGGACTAGCGGTTACTCAAGAGACCCAGTACTTC. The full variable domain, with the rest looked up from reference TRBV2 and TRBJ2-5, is EPEVTQTPSHQVTQMGQEVILRCVPISNHLYFYWYRQILGQKVEFLVSFYNNEISEKSEIFDDQFSVERPDGSNFTLKIRSTKLEDSAMYFCASGLAVTQETQYFGPGTRLLVL.

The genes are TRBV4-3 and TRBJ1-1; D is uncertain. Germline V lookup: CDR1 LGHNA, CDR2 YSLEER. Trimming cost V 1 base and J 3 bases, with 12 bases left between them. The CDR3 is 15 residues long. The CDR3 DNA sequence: TGCGCCAGCAGCCAAGGGCCTGACACATACACTGAAGCTTTCTTT. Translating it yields CASSQGPDTYTEAFF.

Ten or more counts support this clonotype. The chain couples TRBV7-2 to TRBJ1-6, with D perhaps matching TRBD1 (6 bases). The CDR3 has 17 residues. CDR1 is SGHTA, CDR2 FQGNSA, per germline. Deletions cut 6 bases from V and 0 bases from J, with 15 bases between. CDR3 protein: CASSFPRDNSYNSPLHF. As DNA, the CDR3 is TGTGCCAGCAGTTTCCCCCGGGACAACTCCTATAATTCACCCCTCCACTTT.

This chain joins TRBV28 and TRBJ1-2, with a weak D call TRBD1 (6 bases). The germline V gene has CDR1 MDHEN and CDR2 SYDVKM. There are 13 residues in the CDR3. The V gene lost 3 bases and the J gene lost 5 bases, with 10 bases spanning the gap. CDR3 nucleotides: TGTGCCAGCAGTTTCTGGACAGCTTATGGCTACACCTTC. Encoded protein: CASSFWTAYGYTF.

CDR3 amino acids: CANRLGIAGEQYF. The CDR3 region has the DNA TGTGCTAATCGTCTGGGCATCGCGGGCGAGCAGTACTTC. This chain links TRBV7-7 with TRBJ2-7, with D tentatively TRBD2 (5 bases). CDR3 length: 13 amino acids. Germline CDR1 and CDR2: SSHAT and FNYEAQ (reference sequence).

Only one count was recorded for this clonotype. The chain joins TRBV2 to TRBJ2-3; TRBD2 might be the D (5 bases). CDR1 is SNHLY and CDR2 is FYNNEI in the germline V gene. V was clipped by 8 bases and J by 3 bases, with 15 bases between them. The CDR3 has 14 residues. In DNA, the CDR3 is TGTGCCAGCGGAGAACCCGGACTGACAGATACGCAGTATTTT. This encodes CASGEPGLTDTQYF.

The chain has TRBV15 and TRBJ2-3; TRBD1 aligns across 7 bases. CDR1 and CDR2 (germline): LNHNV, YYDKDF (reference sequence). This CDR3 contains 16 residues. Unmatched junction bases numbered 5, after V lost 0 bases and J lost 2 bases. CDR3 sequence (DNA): TGTGCCACCAGCAGAGATCCGGGACAGACCACAGATACGCAGTATTTT. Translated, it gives CATSRDPGQTTDTQYF.

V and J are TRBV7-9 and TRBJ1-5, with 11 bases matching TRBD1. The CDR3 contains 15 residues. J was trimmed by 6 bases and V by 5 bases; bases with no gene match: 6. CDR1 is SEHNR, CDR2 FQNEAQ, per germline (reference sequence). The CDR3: CASSPGQGVRQPQHF. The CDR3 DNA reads TGTGCCAGCAGCCCGGGACAGGGGGTTCGTCAGCCCCAGCATTTT.